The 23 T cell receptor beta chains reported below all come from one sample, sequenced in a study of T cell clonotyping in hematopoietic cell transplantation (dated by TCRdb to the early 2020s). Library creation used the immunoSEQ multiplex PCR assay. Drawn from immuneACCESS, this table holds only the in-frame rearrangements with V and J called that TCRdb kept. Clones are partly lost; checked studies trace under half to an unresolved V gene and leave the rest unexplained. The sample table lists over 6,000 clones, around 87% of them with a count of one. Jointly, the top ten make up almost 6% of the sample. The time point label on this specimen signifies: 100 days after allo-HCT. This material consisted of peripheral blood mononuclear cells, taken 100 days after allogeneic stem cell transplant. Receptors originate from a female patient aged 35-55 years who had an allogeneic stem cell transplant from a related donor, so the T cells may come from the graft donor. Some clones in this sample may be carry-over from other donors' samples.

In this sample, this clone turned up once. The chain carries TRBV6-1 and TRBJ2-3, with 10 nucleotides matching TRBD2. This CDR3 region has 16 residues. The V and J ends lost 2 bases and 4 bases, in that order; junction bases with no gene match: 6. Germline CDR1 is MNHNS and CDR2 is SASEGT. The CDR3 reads CASSETSGIGADTQYF. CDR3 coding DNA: TGTGCCAGCAGTGAAACTAGCGGGATAGGGGCAGATACGCAGTATTTT.

The DNA of the CDR3 is TGTGCCAGCAGCTTAGTAGCGGGAGACGGCATTCAGTACTTC. The encoded protein is CASSLVAGDGIQYF. The chain combines TRBV7-2 with TRBJ2-4; 9 nucleotides align to TRBD2. CDR3 size: 14 residues. CDR1 and CDR2 from the germline V gene are SGHTA and FQGNSA. The trim removed 1 base at V and 9 bases at J, leaving 4 bases unmatched. The full variable domain, in which reference TRBV7-2 and TRBJ2-4 provide the parts outside the CDR3, is GAGVSQSPSNKVTEKGKDVELRCDPISGHTALYWYRQSLGQGLEFLIYFQGNSAPDKSGLPSDRFSAERTGGSVSTLTIQRTQQEDSAVYLCASSLVAGDGIQYFGAGTRLSVL.

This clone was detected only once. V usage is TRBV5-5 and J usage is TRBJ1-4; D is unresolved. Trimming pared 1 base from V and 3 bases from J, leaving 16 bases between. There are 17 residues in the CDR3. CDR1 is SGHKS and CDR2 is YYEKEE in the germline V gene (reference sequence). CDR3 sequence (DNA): TGTGCCAGCAGCTTGTTCTCGGCGTCGTCGGCTAATGAAAAACTGTTTTTT. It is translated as CASSLFSASSANEKLFF.

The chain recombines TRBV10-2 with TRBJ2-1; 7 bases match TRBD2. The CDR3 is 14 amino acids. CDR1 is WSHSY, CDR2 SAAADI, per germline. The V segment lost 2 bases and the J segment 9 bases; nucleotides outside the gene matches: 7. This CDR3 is CASSEVTSNSEQFF. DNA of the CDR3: TGCGCCAGCAGTGAGGTGACTAGCAACAGTGAGCAGTTCTTC.

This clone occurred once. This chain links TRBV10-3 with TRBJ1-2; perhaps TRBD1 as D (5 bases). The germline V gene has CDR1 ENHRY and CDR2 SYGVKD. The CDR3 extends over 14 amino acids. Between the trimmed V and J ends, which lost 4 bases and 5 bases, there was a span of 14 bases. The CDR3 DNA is TGTGCCATCAGTGTGGGACCCAGGGAATATGGCTACACCTTC. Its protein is CAISVGPREYGYTF.

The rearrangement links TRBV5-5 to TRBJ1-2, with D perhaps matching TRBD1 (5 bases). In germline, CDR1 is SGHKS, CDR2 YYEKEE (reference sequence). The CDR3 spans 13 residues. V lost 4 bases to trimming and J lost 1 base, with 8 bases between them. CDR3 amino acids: CASSPQVNYGYTF. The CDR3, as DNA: TGTGCCAGCAGCCCACAGGTTAACTATGGCTACACCTTC.

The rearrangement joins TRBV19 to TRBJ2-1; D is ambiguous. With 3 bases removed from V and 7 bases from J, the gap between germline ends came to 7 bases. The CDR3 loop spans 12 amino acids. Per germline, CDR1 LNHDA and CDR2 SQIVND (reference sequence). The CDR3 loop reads CASSMIGNEQFF. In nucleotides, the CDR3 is TGTGCCAGTAGTATGATCGGGAATGAGCAGTTCTTC.

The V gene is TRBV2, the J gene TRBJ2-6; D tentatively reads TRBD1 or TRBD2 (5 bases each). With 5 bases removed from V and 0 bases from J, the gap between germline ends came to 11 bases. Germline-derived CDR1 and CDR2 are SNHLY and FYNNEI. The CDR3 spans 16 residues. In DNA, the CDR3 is TGTGCCAGCAGTTGGGACGGACACTCTGGGGCCAACGTCCTGACTTTC. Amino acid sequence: CASSWDGHSGANVLTF.

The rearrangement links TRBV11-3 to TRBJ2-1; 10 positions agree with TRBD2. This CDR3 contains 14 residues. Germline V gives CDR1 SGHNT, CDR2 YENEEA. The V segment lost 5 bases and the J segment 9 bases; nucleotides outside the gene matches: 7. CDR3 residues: CASSRTSGHGEQFF. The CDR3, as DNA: TGTGCCAGCAGCCGGACTAGCGGCCACGGTGAGCAGTTCTTC. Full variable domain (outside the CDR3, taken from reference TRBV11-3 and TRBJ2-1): EAGVVQSPRYKIIEKKQPVAFWCNPISGHNTLYWYLQNLGQGPELLIRYENEEAVDDSQLPKDRFSAERLKGVDSTLKIQPAELGDSAVYLCASSRTSGHGEQFFGPGTRLTVL.

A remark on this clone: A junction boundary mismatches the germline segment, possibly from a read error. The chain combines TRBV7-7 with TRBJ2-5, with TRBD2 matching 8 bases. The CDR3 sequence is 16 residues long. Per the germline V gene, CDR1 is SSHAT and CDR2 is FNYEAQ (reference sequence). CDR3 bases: TGTGCTAGCAGCTTATCTGGACGGGGGGGTAAAGAGACCCAGTACTTC. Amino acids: CASSLSGRGGKETQYF.

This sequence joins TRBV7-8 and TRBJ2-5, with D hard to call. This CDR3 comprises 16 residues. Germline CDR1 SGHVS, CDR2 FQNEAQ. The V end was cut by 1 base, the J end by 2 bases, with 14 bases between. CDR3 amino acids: CASSLDRALRQETQYF. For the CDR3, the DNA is TGTGCCAGCAGCTTAGACCGGGCCCTTCGGCAAGAGACCCAGTACTTC.

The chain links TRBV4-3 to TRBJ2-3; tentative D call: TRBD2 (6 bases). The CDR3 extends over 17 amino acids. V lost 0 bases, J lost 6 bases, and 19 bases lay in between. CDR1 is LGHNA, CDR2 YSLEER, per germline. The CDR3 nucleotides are TGCGCCAGCAGCCAAGATCTGTGGAGCGTGGCGGGGGATACGCAGTATTTT. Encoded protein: CASSQDLWSVAGDTQYF.

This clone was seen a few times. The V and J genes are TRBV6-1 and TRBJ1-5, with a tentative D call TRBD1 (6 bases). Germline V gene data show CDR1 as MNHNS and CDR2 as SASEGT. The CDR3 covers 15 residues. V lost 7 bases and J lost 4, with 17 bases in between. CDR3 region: CASTGLTGGNQPQHF. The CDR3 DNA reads TGTGCCAGCACTGGGTTGACAGGTGGTAATCAGCCCCAGCATTTT.

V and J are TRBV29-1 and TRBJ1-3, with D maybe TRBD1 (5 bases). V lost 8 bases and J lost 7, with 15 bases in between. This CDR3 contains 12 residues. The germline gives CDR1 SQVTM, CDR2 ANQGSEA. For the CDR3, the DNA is TGCAGCTTCCGAGGTTCAGGGAACACCATATATTTT. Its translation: CSFRGSGNTIYF.

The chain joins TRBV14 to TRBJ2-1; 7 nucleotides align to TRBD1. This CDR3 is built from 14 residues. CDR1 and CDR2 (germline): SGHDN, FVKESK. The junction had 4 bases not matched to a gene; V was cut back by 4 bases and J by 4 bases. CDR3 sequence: CASSPWTGYNEQFF. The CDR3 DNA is TGTGCCAGCAGCCCCTGGACAGGTTACAATGAGCAGTTCTTC.

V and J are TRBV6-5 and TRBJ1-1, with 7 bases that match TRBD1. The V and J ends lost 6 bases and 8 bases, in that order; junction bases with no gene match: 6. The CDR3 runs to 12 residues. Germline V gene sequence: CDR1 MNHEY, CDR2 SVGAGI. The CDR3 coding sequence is TGTGCCAGCAGGCTCGGGACAGCCGAAGCTTTCTTT. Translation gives CASRLGTAEAFF.

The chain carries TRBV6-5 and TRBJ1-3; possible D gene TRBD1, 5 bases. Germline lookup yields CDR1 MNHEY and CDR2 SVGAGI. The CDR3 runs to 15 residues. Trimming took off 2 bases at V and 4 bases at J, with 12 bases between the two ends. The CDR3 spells CASSYGGMPGNTIYF. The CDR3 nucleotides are TGTGCCAGCAGTTACGGGGGAATGCCAGGAAACACCATATATTTT.

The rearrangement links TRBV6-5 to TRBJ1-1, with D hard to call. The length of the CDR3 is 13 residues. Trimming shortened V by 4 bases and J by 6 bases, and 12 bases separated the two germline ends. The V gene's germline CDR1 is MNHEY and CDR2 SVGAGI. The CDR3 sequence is CASSSPGRAEAFF. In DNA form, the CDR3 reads TGTGCCAGCAGTTCCCCGGGAAGGGCTGAAGCTTTCTTT.

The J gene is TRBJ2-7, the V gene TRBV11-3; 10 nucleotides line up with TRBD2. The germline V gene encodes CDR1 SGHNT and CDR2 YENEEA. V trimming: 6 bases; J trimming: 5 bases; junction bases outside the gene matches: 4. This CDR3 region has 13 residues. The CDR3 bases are TGTGCCAGCAGGGCTAGCGGGAGCGACGAGCAGTACTTC. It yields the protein CASRASGSDEQYF.

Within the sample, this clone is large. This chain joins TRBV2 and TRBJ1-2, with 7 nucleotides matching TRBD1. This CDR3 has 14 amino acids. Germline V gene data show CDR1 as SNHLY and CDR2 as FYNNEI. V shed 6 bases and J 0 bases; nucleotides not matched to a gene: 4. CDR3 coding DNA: TGTGCCAGCAGAGGACAGGTAGCTAACTATGGCTACACCTTC. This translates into CASRGQVANYGYTF.

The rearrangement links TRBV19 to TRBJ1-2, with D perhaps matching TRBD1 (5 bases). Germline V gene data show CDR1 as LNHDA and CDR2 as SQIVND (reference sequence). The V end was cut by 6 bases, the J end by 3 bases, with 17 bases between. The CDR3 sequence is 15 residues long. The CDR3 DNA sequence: TGTGCCAGTAGATATCAACAGGTTGGGGACTATGGCTACACCTTC. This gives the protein CASRYQQVGDYGYTF.

CDR3 nucleotide sequence: TGTGCCAGCAGTTACTCTCGGGACGGCAACACTGAAGCTTTCTTT. Encoded protein: CASSYSRDGNTEAFF. The V and J genes are TRBV6-5 and TRBJ1-1; maybe TRBD1 (5 bases). The V gene's germline CDR1 is MNHEY and CDR2 SVGAGI. The V and J ends lost 0 bases and 2 bases respectively, with 10 bases between them. This CDR3 has 15 amino acids.

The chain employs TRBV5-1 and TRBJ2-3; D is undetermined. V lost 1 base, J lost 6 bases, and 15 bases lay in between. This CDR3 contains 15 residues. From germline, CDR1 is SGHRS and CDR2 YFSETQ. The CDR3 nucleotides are TGCGCCAGCAGCTTGTCCGGGTATGACTCGGATACGCAGTATTTT. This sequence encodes CASSLSGYDSDTQYF.